These 10 T cell receptor beta chains came from one sample sequenced in a study of human T cells and chemical hapten exposure. Indicated time point: patch test 2, 6 weeks after DPC sensitization. As for treatment: therapeutic diphenylcyclopropenone sensitization with weekly scalp DPC. In TCRdb, the RACE reads were re-called with MiXCR into one record per CDR3 protein. The data show hundreds of thousands of distinct CDR3 sequences, about 6.3% seen once. The material sequenced was whole blood, taken in connection with sensitization to the hapten diphenylcyclopropenone (DPC). The source of these receptors is a woman aged 18-29 years with alopecia areata. Some clones in this sample may be carry-over from other donors' samples.

The rearrangement joins TRBV29-1 to TRBJ2-5; TRBD1 is a possible D gene (6 bases). The CDR3 extends over 12 amino acids. The germline CDR1 and CDR2 sequences are SQVTM and ANQGSEA. Trimming left V 2 bases short and J 10 bases short, with 14 bases between. Here the CDR3 reads CSVETQGWNQYF. The CDR3 DNA reads TGCAGCGTTGAAACACAGGGTTGGAACCAGTACTTC. The full variable domain, in which reference TRBV29-1 and TRBJ2-5 provide the parts outside the CDR3, is SAVISQKPSRDICQRGTSLTIQCQVDSQVTMMFWYRQQPGQSLTLIATANQGSEATYESGFVIDKFPISRPNLTFSTLTVSNMSPEDSSIYLCSVETQGWNQYFGPGTRLLVL.

The J gene is TRBJ2-1, the V gene TRBV7-2; tentative D call: TRBD1 (6 bases). From germline, CDR1 is SGHTA and CDR2 FQGNSA. The CDR3 extends over 15 amino acids. Trimming cost V 6 bases and J 0 bases, with 12 bases left between them. CDR3 nucleotide sequence: TGTGCCAGCAGGCTAACAGGGAGCTCCTACAATGAGCAGTTCTTC. Protein product: CASRLTGSSYNEQFF.

This clonotype occurred many times. The chain is built from TRBV10-3 and TRBJ2-6, with 8 bases that match TRBD1. There are 15 residues in the CDR3. The germline V gene has CDR1 ENHRY and CDR2 SYGVKD. V lost 6 bases, J lost 4 bases, and 5 bases stayed unmatched. CDR3 DNA: TGTGCCATCAGCCCAGGGGGCTCGGGGGCCAACGTCCTGACTTTC. This translates into CAISPGGSGANVLTF.

This chain links TRBV5-6 with TRBJ1-1; D is unclear. Germline values: CDR1 SGHDT, CDR2 YYEEEE. The V gene lost 0 bases and the J gene lost 0 bases, with 15 bases spanning the gap. CDR3 length: 17 residues. Here the CDR3 reads CASSLDGWPSLNTEAFF. CDR3 in DNA: TGTGCCAGCAGCTTGGATGGGTGGCCAAGCCTGAACACTGAAGCTTTCTTT.

This clonotype was picked up many times. This sequence joins TRBV3-1 and TRBJ1-2; 7 bases are a match to TRBD1. After removal of 4 bases from V and 7 bases from J, the junction contained 3 bases not matched to a gene. Looked up from germline, CDR1 is LGHDT and CDR2 is YNNKEL (reference sequence). CDR3 length equals 12 residues. CDR3 loop: CASSPQGLGYTF. As DNA, the CDR3 is TGTGCCAGCAGCCCACAGGGGCTTGGCTACACCTTC.

This clonotype was found a few times. The chain uses TRBV3-1 and TRBJ1-3; the D gene is possibly TRBD1 (6 bases). Trimming took 5 bases from V and 1 from J, leaving 9 bases between them. CDR1 LGHDT and CDR2 YNNKEL come from the germline V gene (reference sequence). The CDR3 has 14 amino acids. CDR3 DNA sequence: TGTGCCAGCAGCGGGGGGCCTTCTGGAAACACCATATATTTT. Encoded protein: CASSGGPSGNTIYF.

This chain joins TRBV28 and TRBJ1-2, with unresolved D. Germline CDR1 MDHEN, CDR2 SYDVKM. The CDR3 is 13 residues long. Trimming took off 6 bases at V and 4 bases at J, with 12 bases between the two ends. The CDR3 protein is CASRPGNSYGYTF. CDR3 sequence (DNA): TGTGCCAGCAGGCCGGGGAACAGCTATGGCTACACCTTC.

The chain combines TRBV28 with TRBJ2-7, with a weak D call TRBD1 (5 bases). V was trimmed by 3 bases and J by 5 bases, leaving 14 bases between them. The CDR3 spans 14 residues. Germline CDR1 reads MDHEN; CDR2 reads SYDVKM. The CDR3 DNA sequence: TGTGCCAGCAGTTTGGCGGCAGGGCAGCACGAGCAGTACTTC. Translated, it gives CASSLAAGQHEQYF.

V gene TRBV6-5 combines with J gene TRBJ1-2; no definite D call. Germline V gene lookup returns CDR1 MNHEY and CDR2 SVGAGI. CDR3 length equals 13 residues. V lost 4 bases to trimming and J lost 7 bases, with 13 bases between them. CDR3 in DNA: TGTGCCAGCAGTTCCCTTTCGGGCTTTGGCTACACCTTC. Translation: CASSSLSGFGYTF.

This clonotype was counted many times. The chain is built from TRBV6-5 and TRBJ1-5; D is unresolved. Germline CDR1 MNHEY, CDR2 SVGAGI. The CDR3 is made up of 12 amino acids. The V gene lost 7 bases and the J gene lost 13 bases, with 17 bases spanning the gap. The CDR3 spells CASMEPGKPQHF. The DNA for the CDR3 is TGTGCCAGCATGGAGCCGGGTAAACCACAGCATTTT.